Listed below are T cell receptor beta chains from one sample, sequenced in a study of control samples from healthy donors and cancer patients. Some clones are missing from TCRdb's copy, which holds only in-frame ones; the method was immunoSEQ multiplex PCR. The sample carries 24,000 or so clones, under 95% recorded once. Specimen: PBMCs. The source of these receptors is a man in his fifties or sixties with lung cancer. Both conserved end residues are part of each CDR3. Fields, in order: CDR3 protein, CDR3 DNA, J gene, clone size, D gene, V gene. The D gene is left open where the match is weak. A clone size is listed for some rows: how often the clone was seen (once, few, many), or a class if it is expanded.

CDR3: CASSYRDTDTQYF; DNA: TGTGCCAGCAGCTATAGAGACACAGATACGCAGTATTTT; J: TRBJ2-3; size: few; D: -; V: TRBV7-2
CDR3: CATSDHRQLLGTDTQYF; DNA: TGTGCCACCAGTGATCATAGACAGTTGCTTGGCACAGATACGCAGTATTTT; J: TRBJ2-3; size: -; D: -; V: TRBV24-1
CDR3: CASFGKMNTEAFF; DNA: TGTGCCAGCTTCGGGAAAATGAACACTGAAGCTTTCTTT; J: TRBJ1-1; size: -; D: -; V: TRBV18
CDR3: CASSERGGANTGELFF; DNA: TGTGCCAGCAGTGAACGGGGGGGGGCGAACACCGGGGAGCTGTTTTTT; J: TRBJ2-2; size: -; D: TRBD2; V: TRBV6-1
CDR3: CASSLGGRVVQYF; DNA: TGTGCCAGCAGCTTAGGGGGCAGGGTGGTCCAGTACTTC; J: TRBJ2-4; size: -; D: -; V: TRBV7-2
CDR3: CASRRDSLPSETQYF; DNA: TGCGCCAGCAGGCGGGACAGTTTGCCATCGGAGACCCAGTACTTC; J: TRBJ2-5; size: once; D: -; V: TRBV5-1
CDR3: CASSLGLAGDTQYF; DNA: TGTGCCAGCAGCTTGGGACTAGCGGGGGATACGCAGTATTTT; J: TRBJ2-3; size: -; D: TRBD2; V: TRBV7-2
CDR3: CASSFGGGASGETQYF; DNA: TGTGCTAGCAGCTTTGGTGGGGGGGCCTCCGGGGAGACCCAGTACTTC; J: TRBJ2-5; size: -; D: -; V: TRBV7-7
CDR3: CASSDPSGGPTGELFF; DNA: TGTGCCAGCAGTGACCCCAGCGGGGGGCCAACCGGGGAGCTGTTTTTT; J: TRBJ2-2; size: -; D: TRBD2; V: TRBV2
CDR3: CASGTGELFF; DNA: TGTGCCAGCGGAACGGGGGAGCTGTTTTTT; J: TRBJ2-2; size: -; D: -; V: TRBV12-3/TRBV12-4
CDR3: CASSPRSGAYQPQHF; DNA: TGTGCCAGCAGCCCACGATCGGGGGCATATCAGCCCCAGCATTTT; J: TRBJ1-5; size: -; D: -; V: TRBV28
CDR3: CASRTGTVVGEQYF; DNA: TGTGCCAGCAGGACCGGGACGGTCGTGGGCGAGCAGTACTTC; J: TRBJ2-7; size: -; D: -; V: TRBV27
CDR3: CATLHPGERTNTIYF; DNA: TGTGCCACGCTACACCCGGGGGAAAGGACAAACACCATATATTTT; J: TRBJ1-3; size: -; D: -; V: TRBV24-1
CDR3: CASSAPVSEAFF; DNA: TGTGCCAGCAGTGCCCCAGTATCTGAAGCTTTCTTT; J: TRBJ1-1; size: -; D: -; V: TRBV3-1/TRBV3-2
CDR3: CASSQDLTADTQYF; DNA: TGTGCCAGCAGCCAAGATCTGACCGCAGATACGCAGTATTTT; J: TRBJ2-3; size: -; D: -; V: TRBV14
CDR3: CASSPTKPGLAGGPFTDTQYF; DNA: TGTGCCAGCAGCCCGACAAAACCGGGACTAGCGGGGGGGCCGTTCACAGATACGCAGTATTTT; J: TRBJ2-3; size: -; D: TRBD2; V: TRBV7-3
CDR3: CASSDYSNTDTQYF; DNA: TGTGCCAGCAGCGATTACAGTAACACAGATACGCAGTATTTT; J: TRBJ2-3; size: -; D: -; V: TRBV5-6
CDR3: CASSRRGVDTGELFF; DNA: TGTGCCAGCAGCCGCAGGGGGGTCGACACCGGGGAGCTGTTTTTT; J: TRBJ2-2; size: once; D: -; V: TRBV3-1/TRBV3-2